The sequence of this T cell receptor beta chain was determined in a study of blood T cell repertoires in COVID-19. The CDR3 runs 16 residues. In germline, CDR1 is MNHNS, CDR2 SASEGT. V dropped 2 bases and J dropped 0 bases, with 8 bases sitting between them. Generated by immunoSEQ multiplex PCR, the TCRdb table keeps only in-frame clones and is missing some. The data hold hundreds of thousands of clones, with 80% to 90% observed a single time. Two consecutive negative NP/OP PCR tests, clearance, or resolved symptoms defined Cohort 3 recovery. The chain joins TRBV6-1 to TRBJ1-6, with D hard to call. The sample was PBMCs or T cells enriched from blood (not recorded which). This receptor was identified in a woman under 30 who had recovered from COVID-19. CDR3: CASSENLSSYNSPLHF. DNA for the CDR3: TGTGCCAGCAGTGAAAATTTGAGCTCCTATAATTCACCCCTCCACTTT.